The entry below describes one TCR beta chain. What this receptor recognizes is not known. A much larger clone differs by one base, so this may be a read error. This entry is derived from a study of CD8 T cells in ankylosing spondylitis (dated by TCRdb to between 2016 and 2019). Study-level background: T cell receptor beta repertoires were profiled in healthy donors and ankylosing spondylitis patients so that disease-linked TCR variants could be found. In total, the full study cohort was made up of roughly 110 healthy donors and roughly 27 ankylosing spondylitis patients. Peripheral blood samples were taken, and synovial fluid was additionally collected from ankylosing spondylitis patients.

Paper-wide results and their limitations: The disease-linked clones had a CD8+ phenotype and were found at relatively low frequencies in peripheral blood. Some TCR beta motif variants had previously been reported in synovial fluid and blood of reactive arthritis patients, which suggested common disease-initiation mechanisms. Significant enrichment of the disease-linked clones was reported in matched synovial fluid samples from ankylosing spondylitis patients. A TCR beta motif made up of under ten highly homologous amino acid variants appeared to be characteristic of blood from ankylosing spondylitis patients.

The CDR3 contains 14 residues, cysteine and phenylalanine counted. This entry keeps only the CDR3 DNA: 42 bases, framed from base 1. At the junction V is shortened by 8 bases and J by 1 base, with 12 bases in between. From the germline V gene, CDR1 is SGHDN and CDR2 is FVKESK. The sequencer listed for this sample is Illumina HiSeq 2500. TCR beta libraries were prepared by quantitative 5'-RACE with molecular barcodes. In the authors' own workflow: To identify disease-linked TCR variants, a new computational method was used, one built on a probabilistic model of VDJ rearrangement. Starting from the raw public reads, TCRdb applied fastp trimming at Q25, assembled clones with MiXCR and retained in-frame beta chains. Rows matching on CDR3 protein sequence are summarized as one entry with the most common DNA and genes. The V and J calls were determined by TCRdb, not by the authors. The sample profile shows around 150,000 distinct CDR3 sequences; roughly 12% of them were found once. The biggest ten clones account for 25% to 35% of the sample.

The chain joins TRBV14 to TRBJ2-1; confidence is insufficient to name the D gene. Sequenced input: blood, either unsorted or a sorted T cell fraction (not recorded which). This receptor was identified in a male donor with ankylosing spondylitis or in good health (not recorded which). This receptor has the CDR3 CASGRTASYNEQFF. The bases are TGTGCCAGCGGCAGGACGGCTTCCTACAATGAGCAGTTCTTC. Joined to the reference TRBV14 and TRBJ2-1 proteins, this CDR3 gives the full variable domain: EAGVTQFPSHSVIEKGQTVTLRCDPISGHDNLYWYRRVMGKEIKFLLHFVKESKQDESGMPNNRFLAERTGGTYSTLKVQPAELEDSGVYFCASGRTASYNEQFFGPGTRLTVL.